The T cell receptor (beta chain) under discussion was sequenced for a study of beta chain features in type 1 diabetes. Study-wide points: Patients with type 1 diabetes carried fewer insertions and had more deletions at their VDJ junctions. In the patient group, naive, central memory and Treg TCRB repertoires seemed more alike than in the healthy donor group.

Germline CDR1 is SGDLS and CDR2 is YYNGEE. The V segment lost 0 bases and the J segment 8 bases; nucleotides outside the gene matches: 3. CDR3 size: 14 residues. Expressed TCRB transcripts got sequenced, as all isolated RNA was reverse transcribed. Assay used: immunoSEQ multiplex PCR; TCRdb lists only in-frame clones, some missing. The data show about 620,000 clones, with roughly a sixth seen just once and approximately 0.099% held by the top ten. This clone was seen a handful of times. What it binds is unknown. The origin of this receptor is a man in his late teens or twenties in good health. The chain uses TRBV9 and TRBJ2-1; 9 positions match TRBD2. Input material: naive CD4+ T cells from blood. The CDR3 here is CASSVVAGVHEQFF. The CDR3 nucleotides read TGTGCCAGCAGCGTAGTAGCGGGGGTCCATGAGCAGTTCTTC.